The 32 T cell receptor beta chains reported below all come from one sample, sequenced in a study of blood T cell repertoires in COVID-19. TCRdb keeps only in-frame clones here, not all; method: immunoSEQ multiplex PCR. The sample yields about 370,000 clones, 80% to 90% seen once. Sequencing was done on a sample of peripheral blood. The origin of the receptors is a woman aged 25 to 39 with COVID-19, enrolled during active disease.

This clone was seen a single time. The genes are TRBV9 and TRBJ1-2; no definite D call. CDR3 length: 18 residues. Looked up from germline, CDR1 is SGDLS and CDR2 is YYNGEE. Trimming took off 0 bases at V and 2 bases at J, with 20 bases between the two ends. The CDR3 region is CASSVERSGSTINYGYTF. The CDR3 DNA reads TGTGCCAGCAGCGTAGAAAGAAGCGGATCTACTATCAACTATGGCTACACCTTC.

The V and J genes are TRBV5-1 and TRBJ2-3; the D gene is possibly TRBD1 (5 bases). Looked up from germline, CDR1 is SGHRS and CDR2 is YFSETQ. V lost 6 bases and J 3 bases, leaving 14 bases between the germline ends. The CDR3 runs to 14 residues. CDR3 in DNA: TGCGCCAGCACCTTTGACAGCTTAACAGATACGCAGTATTTT. It translates to CASTFDSLTDTQYF. The whole variable domain, filled in from reference TRBV5-1 and TRBJ2-3, reads KAGVTQTPRYLIKTRGQQVTLSCSPISGHRSVSWYQQTPGQGLQFLFEYFSETQRNKGNFPGRFSGRQFSNSRSEMNVSTLELGDSALYLCASTFDSLTDTQYFGPGTRLTVL.

The gene calls are TRBV28 and TRBJ2-7; the match to TRBD1 covers 8 bases. Trimming removed 2 bases from V and 5 bases from J; junction bases left unmatched: 5. Germline V gene sequence: CDR1 MDHEN, CDR2 SYDVKM. CDR3 length: 14 amino acids. The CDR3 protein is CASSLRTGRNEQYF. CDR3 DNA: TGTGCCAGCAGTTTAAGGACAGGGCGGAACGAGCAGTACTTC. The variable domain in full, completed from reference TRBV28 and TRBJ2-7, reads DVKVTQSSRYLVKRTGEKVFLECVQDMDHENMFWYRQDPGLGLRLIYFSYDVKMKEKGDIPEGYSVSREKKERFSLILESASTNQTSMYLCASSLRTGRNEQYFGPGTRLTVT.

The genes are TRBV28 and TRBJ1-2, with TRBD1 as a possible D gene (6 bases). The CDR3 spans 12 residues. With 10 bases removed from V and 2 bases from J, the gap between germline ends came to 11 bases. Germline CDR1 is MDHEN and CDR2 is SYDVKM. This chain's CDR3 is CAIQGPNYGYTF. CDR3 DNA sequence: TGTGCCATCCAGGGGCCAAACTATGGCTACACCTTC.

This chain joins TRBV2 and TRBJ1-2; 9 bases map to TRBD1. Germline trimming cut 4 bases from V and 0 bases from J; bases unmatched to any gene: 9. The length of the CDR3 is 17 residues. Germline CDR1 SNHLY, CDR2 FYNNEI. In nucleotides, the CDR3 is TGTGCCAGCAGTGCCACAGGGGGCTACTTAGCTAACTATGGCTACACCTTC. Translation: CASSATGGYLANYGYTF. Combining the CDR3 with reference TRBV2 and TRBJ1-2 gives the whole variable domain EPEVTQTPSHQVTQMGQEVILRCVPISNHLYFYWYRQILGQKVEFLVSFYNNEISEKSEIFDDQFSVERPDGSNFTLKIRSTKLEDSAMYFCASSATGGYLANYGYTFGSGTRLTVV.

The rearrangement joins TRBV4-2 to TRBJ1-1; 7 nucleotides align to TRBD1. Trimming at V came to 2 bases and at J to 6 bases, leaving 9 bases not matched to a gene. Germline CDR1 and CDR2: LGHNA and YNFKEQ. The CDR3 covers 15 residues. CDR3 nucleotides: TGTGCCAGCAGCCAACCAGACAGGGCCATGCCTGAAGCTTTCTTT. As protein: CASSQPDRAMPEAFF.

The CDR3 sequence: CASSVAGGQNTGELFF. As DNA, the CDR3 is TGTGCCAGCAGCGTAGCGGGAGGACAAAACACCGGGGAGCTGTTTTTT. The V gene is TRBV9, the J gene TRBJ2-2; TRBD2 matches at 7 bases. Trimming cost V 0 bases and J 2 bases; bases outside gene matches: 4. The length of the CDR3 is 16 residues. Germline-derived CDR1 and CDR2 are SGDLS and YYNGEE.

The CDR3, as DNA: TGTGCCAGCAGTTTAGGTAGGCGGGAGGGCTTGAGGAATGAGCAGTTCTTC. Its protein product is CASSLGRREGLRNEQFF. J is TRBJ2-1 and V is TRBV27; 9 bases align to TRBD2. Per germline, CDR1 MNHEY and CDR2 SMNVEV (reference sequence). Trimming took 2 bases from V and 7 from J; bases not matched to a gene: 12. This CDR3 region has 17 residues.

To note about this clone: Different DNA sequences within this sample yield the same CDR3. The genes are TRBV6-2 or TRBV6-3 and TRBJ1-5, with D maybe TRBD1 (6 bases). V gave up 0 bases and J gave up 7 bases, with 10 bases separating them. The germline gives CDR1 MNHEY, CDR2 SVGEGT. The CDR3 length is 14 residues. CDR3 region: CASSYSGGNQPQHF. The CDR3, as DNA: TGTGCCAGCAGTTACTCAGGGGGTAACCAGCCCCAGCATTTT.

The CDR3 DNA is TGTGCCAGCAGCTGGTCCCGAGGGGAGACCCAGTACTTC. Protein: CASSWSRGETQYF. This chain links TRBV7-2 with TRBJ2-5, with D possibly matching TRBD2 (5 bases). V lost 4 bases and J lost 5, with 11 bases in between. The CDR3 sequence is 13 residues long. Germline V CDR1 and CDR2: SGHTA, FQGNSA.

The V call is TRBV19, the J call TRBJ1-3; unclear D gene. CDR1 is LNHDA, CDR2 SQIVND, per germline (reference sequence). Between the trimmed V and J ends, which lost 8 bases and 2 bases, there was a span of 4 bases. This CDR3 contains 11 residues. CDR3 sequence (DNA): TGTGCCAGTGGCACTGGAAACACCATATATTTT. Translating it yields CASGTGNTIYF.

V is TRBV6-1 and J is TRBJ2-7, with 7 positions matching TRBD2. The V and J ends lost 1 base and 0 bases, in that order; junction bases with no gene match: 3. Looked up from germline, CDR1 is MNHNS and CDR2 is SASEGT. This CDR3 spans 15 amino acids. CDR3 nucleotide sequence: TGTGCCAGCAGTGAAGGACTAGCTAGCTCCTACGAGCAGTACGTC. Amino acid sequence: CASSEGLASSYEQYV.

This sequence joins TRBV4-3 and TRBJ2-3; TRBD2 agrees at 8 bases. CDR1 and CDR2 (germline): LGHNA, YSLEER. The CDR3 totals 16 residues. The V segment lost 2 bases and the J segment 6 bases; nucleotides outside the gene matches: 10. The CDR3 region is CASSQHWVAGSDTQYF. Written as DNA, the CDR3 is TGCGCCAGCAGCCAACACTGGGTAGCGGGGTCGGATACGCAGTATTTT.

The count of this clone is one. This rearrangement joins TRBV4-3 to TRBJ2-1, with 7 bases fitting TRBD1. Losses at the gene ends were 4 bases for V and 7 bases for J; bases not matched to a gene: 10. The CDR3 runs 15 residues. CDR1 is LGHNA, CDR2 YSLEER, per germline. CDR3 in DNA: TGCGCCAGCAGCCTATTGAGCGACAGGGTAAATGAGCAGTTCTTC. This gives the protein CASSLLSDRVNEQFF.

This rearrangement joins TRBV4-3 to TRBJ2-4; 13 bases fit TRBD2. Germline trimming cut 0 bases from V and 5 bases from J; bases unmatched to any gene: 7. The germline gives CDR1 LGHNA, CDR2 YSLEER. This CDR3 contains 18 residues. CDR3 bases: TGCGCCAGCAGCCAAGATAGGGGACTAGCGGGAATCCAAAACATTCAGTACTTC. It codes for CASSQDRGLAGIQNIQYF.

The V and J genes are TRBV28 and TRBJ1-2; 11 bases map to TRBD1. V was pared by 6 bases and J by 4 bases, with 10 bases of the junction left unmatched. The CDR3 covers 16 residues. Germline V gene sequence: CDR1 MDHEN, CDR2 SYDVKM. CDR3 sequence (DNA): TGTGCCAGCAGCTTCCCCCCGGGACAGGGGGTCTATGGCTACACCTTC. Translating it yields CASSFPPGQGVYGYTF.

This clone has only a few counts. This chain uses TRBV5-1 with TRBJ1-1; 8 nucleotides match TRBD1. The CDR3 sequence is 12 residues long. The V and J ends lost 3 bases and 7 bases, in that order; junction bases with no gene match: 2. Germline CDR1 is SGHRS and CDR2 is YFSETQ. The CDR3 bases are TGCGCCAGCAGCTACGGACAGGGTGAAGCTTTCTTT. Translated: CASSYGQGEAFF.

V and J are TRBV6-6 and TRBJ1-1, with 7 bases matching TRBD1. This CDR3 has 12 amino acids. Germline V gene data show CDR1 as MNHNY and CDR2 as SVGAGI (reference sequence). Germline trimming cut 8 bases from V and 4 bases from J; bases unmatched to any gene: 4. CDR3 sequence: CASGAGGTEAFF. In nucleotides, the CDR3 is TGTGCCAGCGGCGCAGGGGGCACTGAAGCTTTCTTT.

The chain recombines TRBV19 with TRBJ1-1; 8 positions agree with TRBD1. The ends lost 5 bases at V and 0 bases at J; junction bases unmatched: 11. Germline CDR1 is LNHDA and CDR2 is SQIVND (reference sequence). The CDR3 runs 17 residues. DNA of the CDR3: TGTGCCAGTAGTCTCAGACAGGGGACAACTCTGAACACTGAAGCTTTCTTT. Translated, it gives CASSLRQGTTLNTEAFF.

This chain links TRBV4-3 with TRBJ2-5; TRBD2 matches at 7 bases. The CDR3 is made up of 14 amino acids. Germline CDR1 reads LGHNA; CDR2 reads YSLEER. V dropped 2 bases and J dropped 5; count of bases not matched to a gene: 5. The CDR3 region is CASSQQRGGETQYF. Written as DNA, the CDR3 is TGCGCCAGCAGCCAACAGCGGGGTGGGGAGACCCAGTACTTC.

The chain uses TRBV10-3 and TRBJ1-6; D gene uncertain. Trimming removed 10 bases from V and 4 bases from J, with 17 bases in between. Germline V gene data show CDR1 as ENHRY and CDR2 as SYGVKD. This CDR3 is 15 amino acids long. This CDR3 is CATRVRDSYNSPLHF. As DNA, the CDR3 is TGTGCCACCCGAGTGAGGGATTCTTATAATTCACCCCTCCACTTT.

V usage is TRBV3-1 (or the pseudogene TRBV3-2) and J usage is TRBJ2-7; TRBD1 might be the D (6 bases). The CDR3 has 17 amino acids. V was clipped by 1 base and J by 4 bases, with 20 bases between them. Germline V gene sequence: CDR1 LGHDT, CDR2 YNNKEL (reference sequence). DNA for the CDR3: TGTGCCAGCAGCCAAGGCAGGGGACCCAGAAGCCCTTACGAGCAGTACGTC. Encoded protein: CASSQGRGPRSPYEQYV.

The chain uses TRBV7-9 and TRBJ2-2, with 7 nucleotides matching TRBD2. The CDR3 runs to 17 residues. The ends lost 1 base at V and 9 bases at J; junction bases unmatched: 14. Germline V gene data show CDR1 as SEHNR and CDR2 as FQNEAQ (reference sequence). This chain's CDR3 is CASSLGRSSGVDRELFF. CDR3 coding DNA: TGTGCCAGCAGCTTAGGCAGGTCAAGCGGGGTCGATCGGGAGCTGTTTTTT. The full variable domain, with the rest looked up from reference TRBV7-9 and TRBJ2-2, is DTGVSQNPRHKITKRGQNVTFRCDPISEHNRLYWYRQTLGQGPEFLTYFQNEAQLEKSRLLSDRFSAERPKGSFSTLEIQRTEQGDSAMYLCASSLGRSSGVDRELFFGEGSRLTVL.

A note on this clone: This same CDR3 is encoded by further DNA sequences in the sample. The chain couples TRBV12-3 or TRBV12-4 to TRBJ1-1; the D is unclear. The germline V and J ends were trimmed by 3 bases and 5 bases, with 7 bases remaining between them. CDR3 length equals 12 residues. Here the CDR3 DNA reads TGTGCCAGCAGTTTCGGAGTAACTGAAGCTTTCTTT. Amino acid sequence: CASSFGVTEAFF.

Comments on this clone: Compared with germline, one end of the junction differs, possibly owing to a read error. Other DNA sequences in this specimen translate into the identical CDR3. The V call is TRBV29-1, the J call TRBJ2-5, with 7 bases lining up with TRBD1. Germline CDR1 is SQVTM and CDR2 is ANQGSEA. The CDR3 loop spans 10 amino acids. CDR3 DNA: TGCAGCGTGGAAGACAGGGTTAGGCACTTC. It specifies CSVEDRVRHF.

The chain recombines TRBV9 with TRBJ2-5, with 8 bases identical to TRBD2. Losses at the gene ends were 2 bases for V and 2 bases for J; bases not matched to a gene: 5. Germline loops: CDR1 SGDLS, CDR2 YYNGEE. The CDR3 is made up of 15 amino acids. The CDR3 loop reads CASSVSGVEQETQYF. As DNA, the CDR3 is TGTGCCAGCAGCGTTAGCGGGGTTGAACAAGAGACCCAGTACTTC.

The chain links TRBV11-3 to TRBJ2-1; TRBD2 aligns across 9 bases. Germline V gene lookup returns CDR1 SGHNT and CDR2 YENEEA. With 0 bases clipped from V and 0 bases from J, the junction kept 3 bases outside the gene matches. The CDR3 covers 17 residues. This chain's CDR3 is CASSLDLREGSYNEQFF. The DNA of the CDR3 is TGTGCCAGCAGCTTAGATCTGCGGGAGGGCTCCTACAATGAGCAGTTCTTC.

The chain has TRBV3-1 (or the pseudogene TRBV3-2) and TRBJ1-2; D may be TRBD1 (5 bases). CDR1 and CDR2 (germline): LGHDT, YNNKEL (reference sequence). This CDR3 is 15 amino acids long. Trimming took 0 bases from V and 3 from J, leaving 11 bases between them. The CDR3 loop is CASSQESRVDYGYTF. In DNA, the CDR3 is TGTGCCAGCAGCCAAGAGTCCAGGGTCGACTATGGCTACACCTTC.

This chain uses TRBV6-2 or TRBV6-3 with TRBJ2-3; TRBD2 aligns across 11 bases. V dropped 0 bases and J dropped 2; count of bases not matched to a gene: 7. The germline V gene has CDR1 MNHEY and CDR2 SVGEGT. This CDR3 is 18 amino acids long. For the CDR3, the DNA is TGTGCCAGCAGTTACTCGAGCCTGGGACTAGCGGACACAGATACGCAGTATTTT. Protein: CASSYSSLGLADTDTQYF.

The J gene is TRBJ2-1, the V gene TRBV9; 8 nucleotides match TRBD2. Looked up from germline, CDR1 is SGDLS and CDR2 is YYNGEE. V was pared by 4 bases and J by 8 bases, with 11 bases of the junction left unmatched. CDR3 length equals 15 residues. The CDR3 DNA follows: TGTGCCAGCAGCCCCCTCGGGGGGGGTTTTTATGAGCAGTTCTTC. Translating it yields CASSPLGGGFYEQFF. The variable domain in full, completed from reference TRBV9 and TRBJ2-1, reads DSGVTQTPKHLITATGQRVTLRCSPRSGDLSVYWYQQSLDQGLQFLIQYYNGEERAKGNILERFSAQQFPDLHSELNLSSLELGDSALYFCASSPLGGGFYEQFFGPGTRLTVL.

Comment on this clone: At one end the junction does not follow the germline gene, possibly because of a read error. The chain is built from TRBV7-7 and TRBJ2-5; 10 nucleotides match TRBD1. The germline gives CDR1 SSHAT, CDR2 FNYEAQ (reference sequence). The CDR3 spans 15 residues. CDR3 loop: CASSLGTGEWETQYF. In nucleotides, the CDR3 is TGTGCTAGCAGCTTGGGGACAGGGGAGTGGGAGACCCAGTACTTC.

The chain joins TRBV7-6 to TRBJ2-7; D perhaps matches TRBD2 (6 bases). Germline V gives CDR1 SGHVS, CDR2 FNYEAQ. With 3 bases removed from V and 6 bases from J, the gap between germline ends came to 9 bases. This CDR3 contains 12 residues. The CDR3 spells CASSLGGSEQYF. The CDR3 DNA is TGTGCCAGCAGCTTGGGGGGTAGCGAGCAGTACTTC.